The T cell receptor (beta chain) under discussion was sequenced for a study of blood T cell repertoires in COVID-19. Overall study context: Acute and convalescent COVID-19 specimens originated in the United States, Italy and Spain.

Clones were sequenced by immunoSEQ multiplex PCR, and TCRdb holds only the in-frame ones, with some missing. There are fewer than 200,000 clones in the sample; 60% to 85% occur only once, and approximately 2.8% lies in the top ten. The CDR3 sequence is 13 residues long. Germline trimming cut 6 bases from V and 4 bases from J; bases unmatched to any gene: 4. Sequencing was done on a sample of peripheral blood. The chain is built from TRBV12-3 or TRBV12-4 and TRBJ2-5; TRBD2 matches at 8 bases. The clonotype was recovered from a man aged 65-85 years with acute or convalescent COVID-19. CDR3 region: CASSRLARETQYF. The CDR3 coding sequence is TGTGCCAGCAGCCGACTAGCGAGAGAGACCCAGTACTTC.